This is a list of T cell receptor beta chains from one sample in a study of blood T cell repertoires in COVID-19. The table came from immunoSEQ multiplex PCR; TCRdb's copy has only in-frame clones and leaves some out. The data contain about 20,000 clones, more than 85% of them singletons. Sequencing used peripheral blood. Source of these receptors: a man aged 65 to 79 with active COVID-19. CDR3s include the opening cysteine and the closing phenylalanine or tryptophan. Each record gives: D gene, clone size, J gene, V gene, CDR3 protein, CDR3 DNA. The D gene is left open where the match is weak. Some rows mark clone size as missing; the rest say once, few, many or name a class of expanded clone.

D gene: .
clone size: .
J gene: TRBJ2-2
V gene: TRBV24-1
CDR3 protein: CATSDLKGKANTGELFF
CDR3 DNA: TGTGCCACCAGTGATTTGAAGGGGAAGGCGAACACCGGGGAGCTGTTTTTT

D gene: TRBD2
clone size: .
J gene: TRBJ2-7
V gene: TRBV6-9
CDR3 protein: CASSYTLGGGRNEQYF
CDR3 DNA: TGTGCCAGCAGTTATACCCTTGGGGGGGGAAGAAACGAGCAGTACTTC

D gene: .
clone size: .
J gene: TRBJ2-7
V gene: TRBV28
CDR3 protein: CASSPWAPYEQYF
CDR3 DNA: TGTGCCAGCAGTCCCTGGGCTCCCTACGAGCAGTACTTC

D gene: TRBD2
clone size: .
J gene: TRBJ2-7
V gene: TRBV30
CDR3 protein: CAWSPSGTSEQYF
CDR3 DNA: TGTGCCTGGAGTCCTAGCGGGACCAGCGAGCAGTACTTC

D gene: TRBD1
clone size: .
J gene: TRBJ2-2
V gene: TRBV11-2
CDR3 protein: CASSLAGTGIGELFF
CDR3 DNA: TGTGCCAGCAGCTTAGCCGGGACAGGGATCGGGGAGCTGTTTTTT

D gene: .
clone size: .
J gene: TRBJ2-7
V gene: TRBV7-8
CDR3 protein: CASSLQRSSYEQYF
CDR3 DNA: TGTGCCAGCAGCTTACAGCGGAGCTCCTACGAGCAGTACTTC

D gene: .
clone size: .
J gene: TRBJ1-2
V gene: TRBV6-5
CDR3 protein: CASTRDNSNYGYTF
CDR3 DNA: TGTGCCAGCACGCGAGATAACTCTAACTATGGCTACACCTTC

D gene: .
clone size: .
J gene: TRBJ1-2
V gene: TRBV5-6
CDR3 protein: CASSPGTAYGYTF
CDR3 DNA: TGTGCCAGCAGCCCGGGAACAGCGTATGGCTACACCTTC

D gene: TRBD2
clone size: .
J gene: TRBJ2-7
V gene: TRBV10-3
CDR3 protein: CAISEGGGPGEQYF
CDR3 DNA: TGTGCCATCAGTGAGGGGGGAGGGCCGGGAGAGCAGTACTTC

D gene: .
clone size: .
J gene: TRBJ1-6
V gene: TRBV19
CDR3 protein: CASSIELRISYNSPLHF
CDR3 DNA: TGTGCCAGTAGTATAGAATTGCGGATCTCCTATAATTCACCCCTCCACTTT

D gene: TRBD2
clone size: .
J gene: TRBJ2-2
V gene: TRBV9
CDR3 protein: CASSVVPPGTRGELFF
CDR3 DNA: TGTGCCAGCAGCGTAGTACCCCCCGGGACTAGAGGGGAGCTGTTTTTT

D gene: TRBD1
clone size: .
J gene: TRBJ2-2
V gene: TRBV6-5
CDR3 protein: CASSNRGYTGELFF
CDR3 DNA: TGTGCCAGCAGTAACAGGGGATACACCGGGGAGCTGTTTTTT

D gene: .
clone size: .
J gene: TRBJ2-3
V gene: TRBV7-8
CDR3 protein: CASSSSPTADTQYF
CDR3 DNA: TGTGCCAGCAGCTCGTCCCCTACGGCAGATACGCAGTATTTT

D gene: .
clone size: .
J gene: TRBJ2-4
V gene: TRBV4-1
CDR3 protein: CASSQDPSGIRYF
CDR3 DNA: TGCGCCAGCAGCCAAGATCCGTCCGGTATTCGGTACTTC

D gene: .
clone size: .
J gene: TRBJ2-1
V gene: TRBV9
CDR3 protein: CASSVLWEDYNEQFF
CDR3 DNA: TGTGCCAGCAGCGTATTGTGGGAGGACTACAATGAGCAGTTCTTC

D gene: TRBD1
clone size: .
J gene: TRBJ2-7
V gene: TRBV5-1
CDR3 protein: CASRLGQDYEQYF
CDR3 DNA: TGCGCCAGCAGACTGGGACAGGACTACGAGCAGTACTTC

D gene: TRBD2
clone size: .
J gene: TRBJ2-1
V gene: TRBV14
CDR3 protein: CASSQDHTSALYNEQFF
CDR3 DNA: TGTGCCAGCAGCCAAGATCATACTAGCGCGTTATACAATGAGCAGTTCTTC

D gene: TRBD1
clone size: .
J gene: TRBJ2-3
V gene: TRBV2
CDR3 protein: CASRRQGVGTDTQYF
CDR3 DNA: TGTGCCAGCAGGCGTCAGGGGGTGGGCACAGATACGCAGTATTTT

D gene: .
clone size: .
J gene: TRBJ1-4
V gene: TRBV4-3
CDR3 protein: CASSQGVETRGEKLFF
CDR3 DNA: TGCGCCAGCAGCCAAGGAGTAGAGACCCGGGGGGAAAAACTGTTTTTT

D gene: .
clone size: .
J gene: TRBJ1-3
V gene: TRBV9
CDR3 protein: CASSVVDTYSGNTIYF
CDR3 DNA: TGTGCCAGCAGCGTAGTGGACACTTACTCTGGAAACACCATATATTTT

D gene: TRBD1
clone size: .
J gene: TRBJ1-3
V gene: TRBV5-1
CDR3 protein: CASSAGTAASGNTIYF
CDR3 DNA: TGCGCCAGCAGCGCCGGGACAGCCGCCTCTGGAAACACCATATATTTT

D gene: TRBD2
clone size: .
J gene: TRBJ2-3
V gene: TRBV12-5
CDR3 protein: CASGWSTSGSTDTQYF
CDR3 DNA: TGTGCTAGTGGTTGGTCGACTAGCGGGAGCACAGATACGCAGTATTTT

D gene: .
clone size: .
J gene: TRBJ1-3
V gene: TRBV5-1
CDR3 protein: CASSLPRVSGNTIYF
CDR3 DNA: TGCGCCAGCAGCTTGCCCCGCGTCTCTGGAAACACCATATATTTT

D gene: .
clone size: .
J gene: TRBJ1-1
V gene: TRBV5-6
CDR3 protein: CASSFNRDRKAFF
CDR3 DNA: TGTGCCAGCAGCTTTAACAGGGACCGCAAAGCTTTCTTT

D gene: TRBD2
clone size: .
J gene: TRBJ2-3
V gene: TRBV4-2
CDR3 protein: CASSQGAGGQFTQYF
CDR3 DNA: TGTGCCAGCAGCCAAGGGGCGGGGGGGCAGTTTACGCAGTATTTT

D gene: .
clone size: .
J gene: TRBJ1-1
V gene: TRBV29-1
CDR3 protein: CSVGHHANTEAFF
CDR3 DNA: TGCAGCGTCGGACATCACGCCAACACTGAAGCTTTCTTT

D gene: .
clone size: .
J gene: TRBJ2-1
V gene: TRBV5-6
CDR3 protein: CASSLINEQFF
CDR3 DNA: TGTGCCAGCAGCTTAATAAATGAGCAGTTCTTC

D gene: TRBD2
clone size: .
J gene: TRBJ2-7
V gene: TRBV15
CDR3 protein: CATRHVGLAYEQYF
CDR3 DNA: TGTGCCACCAGGCATGTGGGACTAGCTTACGAGCAGTACTTC

D gene: .
clone size: few
J gene: TRBJ1-6
V gene: TRBV21-1
CDR3 protein: CASSKRSSSSYNSPLHF
CDR3 DNA: TGTGCCAGCAGCAAACGCAGTTCAAGCTCCTATAATTCACCCCTCCACTTT

D gene: .
clone size: .
J gene: TRBJ2-2
V gene: TRBV19
CDR3 protein: CASSIAAASELFF
CDR3 DNA: TGTGCCAGTAGTATAGCGGCGGCAAGTGAGCTGTTTTTT

D gene: TRBD2
clone size: .
J gene: TRBJ2-3
V gene: TRBV19
CDR3 protein: CASSVPTSGGVADTQYF
CDR3 DNA: TGTGCCAGTAGTGTCCCGACTAGCGGGGGGGTAGCAGATACGCAGTATTTT

D gene: TRBD2
clone size: .
J gene: TRBJ2-2
V gene: TRBV7-9
CDR3 protein: CASSPLAGEVSGELFF
CDR3 DNA: TGTGCCAGCAGCCCCTTAGCGGGAGAGGTGTCCGGGGAGCTGTTTTTT

D gene: TRBD2
clone size: .
J gene: TRBJ2-7
V gene: TRBV6-5
CDR3 protein: CASSYASGGSSYEQYF
CDR3 DNA: TGTGCCAGCAGTTACGCTAGCGGGGGGTCCTCCTACGAGCAGTACTTC

D gene: TRBD1
clone size: .
J gene: TRBJ2-5
V gene: TRBV19
CDR3 protein: CASSRQGDPEETQYF
CDR3 DNA: TGTGCCAGTAGTAGACAGGGGGACCCCGAAGAGACCCAGTACTTC

D gene: TRBD1
clone size: .
J gene: TRBJ2-7
V gene: TRBV7-6
CDR3 protein: CASSSGTGGEQYF
CDR3 DNA: TGTGCCAGCAGCTCTGGGACAGGGGGCGAGCAGTACTTC

D gene: .
clone size: .
J gene: TRBJ2-7
V gene: TRBV7-9
CDR3 protein: CASSLVQGLEQYF
CDR3 DNA: TGTGCCAGCAGCTTAGTACAGGGTCTCGAGCAGTACTTC